This TCR beta chain was retrieved from a study of blood T cell repertoires in COVID-19. TCRdb's copy holds only in-frame clones and misses some; the assay was immunoSEQ multiplex PCR. The sample has roughly 180,000 clones, 94% seen once. The germline V gene has CDR1 SGHDT and CDR2 YYEEEE. V was shortened by 0 bases and J by 11 bases, with 7 bases between the two germline ends. There are 11 residues in the CDR3. The chain is built from TRBV5-6 and TRBJ2-3, with TRBD2 as a possible D gene (5 bases). Specimen: peripheral blood. The TCR sequence derives from a man aged 25 to 45 with COVID-19, enrolled during active disease. The CDR3 sequence is CASSLVREQYF. CDR3 sequence (DNA): TGTGCCAGCAGCTTGGTGAGGGAGCAGTATTTT.